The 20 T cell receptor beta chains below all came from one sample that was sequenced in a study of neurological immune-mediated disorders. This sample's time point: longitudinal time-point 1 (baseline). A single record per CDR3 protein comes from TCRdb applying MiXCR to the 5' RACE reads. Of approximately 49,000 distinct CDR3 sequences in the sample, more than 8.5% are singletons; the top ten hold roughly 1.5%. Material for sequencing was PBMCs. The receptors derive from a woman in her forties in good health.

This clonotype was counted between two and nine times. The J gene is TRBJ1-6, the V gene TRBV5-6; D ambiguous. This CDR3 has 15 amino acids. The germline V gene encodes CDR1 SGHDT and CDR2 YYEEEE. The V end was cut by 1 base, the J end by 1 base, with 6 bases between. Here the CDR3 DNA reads TGTGCCAGCAGCTTGAGGAGATCCTATAATTCACCCCTCCACTTT. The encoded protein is CASSLRRSYNSPLHF.

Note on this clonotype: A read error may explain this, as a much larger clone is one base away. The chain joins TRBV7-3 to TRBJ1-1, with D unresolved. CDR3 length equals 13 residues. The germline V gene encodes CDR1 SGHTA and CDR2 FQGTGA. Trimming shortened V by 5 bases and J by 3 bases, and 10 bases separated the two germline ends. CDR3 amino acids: CASSRWEYTEAFF. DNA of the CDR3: TGTGCCAGCAGCCGATGGGAGTACACTGAAGCTTTCTTT.

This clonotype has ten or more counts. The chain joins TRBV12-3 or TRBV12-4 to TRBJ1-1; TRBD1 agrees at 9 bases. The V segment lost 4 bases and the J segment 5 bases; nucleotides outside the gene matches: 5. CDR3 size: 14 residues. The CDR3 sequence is CASSSQGASTEAFF. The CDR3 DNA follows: TGTGCCAGCAGTTCACAGGGGGCGAGTACTGAAGCTTTCTTT.

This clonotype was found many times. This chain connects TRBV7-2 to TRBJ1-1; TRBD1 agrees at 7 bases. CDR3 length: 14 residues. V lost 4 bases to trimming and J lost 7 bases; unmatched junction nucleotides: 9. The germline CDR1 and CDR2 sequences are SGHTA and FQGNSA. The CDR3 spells CASSSPTGRGEAFF. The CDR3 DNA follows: TGTGCCAGCAGCTCCCCGACAGGGAGGGGTGAAGCTTTCTTT.

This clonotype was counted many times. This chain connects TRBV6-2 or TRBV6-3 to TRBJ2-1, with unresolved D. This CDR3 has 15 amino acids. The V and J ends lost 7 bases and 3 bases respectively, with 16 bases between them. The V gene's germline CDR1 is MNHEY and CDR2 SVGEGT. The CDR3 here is CASNKTPNFYNEQFF. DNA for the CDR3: TGTGCCAGCAATAAAACACCCAACTTCTACAATGAGCAGTTCTTC.

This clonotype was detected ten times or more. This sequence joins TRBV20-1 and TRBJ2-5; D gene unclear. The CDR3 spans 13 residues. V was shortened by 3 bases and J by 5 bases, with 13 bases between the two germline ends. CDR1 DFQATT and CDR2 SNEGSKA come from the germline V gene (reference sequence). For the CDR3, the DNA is TGCAGTGCTAGGTGGCTAGGTGAGGAGACCCAGTACTTC. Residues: CSARWLGEETQYF.

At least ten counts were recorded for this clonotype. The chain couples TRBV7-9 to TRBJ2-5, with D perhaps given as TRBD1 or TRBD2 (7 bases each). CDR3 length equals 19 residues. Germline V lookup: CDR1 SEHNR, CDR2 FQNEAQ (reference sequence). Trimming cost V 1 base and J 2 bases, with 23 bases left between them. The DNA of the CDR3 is TGTGCCAGCAGCTTAGGAAGGGGGCTAGCGGAGACGTTTCAAGAGACCCAGTACTTC. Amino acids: CASSLGRGLAETFQETQYF. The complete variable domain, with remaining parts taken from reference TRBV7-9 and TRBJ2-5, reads DTGVSQNPRHKITKRGQNVTFRCDPISEHNRLYWYRQTLGQGPEFLTYFQNEAQLEKSRLLSDRFSAERPKGSFSTLEIQRTEQGDSAMYLCASSLGRGLAETFQETQYFGPGTRLLVL.

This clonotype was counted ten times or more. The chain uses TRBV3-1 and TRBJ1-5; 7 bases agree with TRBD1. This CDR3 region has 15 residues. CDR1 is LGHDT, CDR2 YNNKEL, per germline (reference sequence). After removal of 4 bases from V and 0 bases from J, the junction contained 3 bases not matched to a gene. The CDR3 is CASSRGQISNQPQHF. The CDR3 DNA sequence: TGTGCCAGCAGCCGGGGACAGATTAGCAATCAGCCCCAGCATTTT.

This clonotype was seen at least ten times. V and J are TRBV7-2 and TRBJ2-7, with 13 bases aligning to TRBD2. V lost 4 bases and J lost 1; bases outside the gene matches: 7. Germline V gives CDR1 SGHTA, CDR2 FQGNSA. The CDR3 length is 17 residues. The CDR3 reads CASSSGTSGTRSYEQYF. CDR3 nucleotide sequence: TGTGCCAGCAGCTCCGGGACTAGCGGGACGAGGTCCTACGAGCAGTACTTC.

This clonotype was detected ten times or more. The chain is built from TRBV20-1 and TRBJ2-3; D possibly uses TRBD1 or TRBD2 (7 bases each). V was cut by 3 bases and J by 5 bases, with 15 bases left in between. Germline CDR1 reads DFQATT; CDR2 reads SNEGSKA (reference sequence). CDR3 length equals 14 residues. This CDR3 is CSASPPGGGDTQYF. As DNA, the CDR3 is TGCAGTGCTAGTCCCCCAGGGGGGGGAGATACGCAGTATTTT.

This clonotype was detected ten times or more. The CDR3 DNA follows: TGTGCCAGCAGCGGGACTAGGAGCACAGATACGCAGTATTTT. It yields the protein CASSGTRSTDTQYF. J is TRBJ2-3 and V is TRBV11-2; TRBD2 aligns across 8 bases. The CDR3 is 14 residues long. From germline, CDR1 is SGHAT and CDR2 FQNNGV. The V segment lost 5 bases and the J segment 0 bases; nucleotides outside the gene matches: 1.

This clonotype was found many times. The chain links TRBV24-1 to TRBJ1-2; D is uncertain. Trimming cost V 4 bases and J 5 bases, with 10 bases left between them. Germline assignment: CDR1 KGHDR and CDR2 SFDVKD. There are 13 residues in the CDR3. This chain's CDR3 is CATSEDGYYGYTF. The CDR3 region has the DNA TGTGCCACCAGTGAGGATGGATATTATGGCTACACCTTC.

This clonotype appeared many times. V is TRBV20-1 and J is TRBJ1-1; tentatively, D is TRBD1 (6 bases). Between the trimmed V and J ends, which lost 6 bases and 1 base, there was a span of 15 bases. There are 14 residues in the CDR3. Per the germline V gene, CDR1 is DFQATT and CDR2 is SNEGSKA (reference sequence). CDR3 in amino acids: CSARTGGGNTEAFF. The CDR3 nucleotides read TGCAGTGCGCGGACTGGAGGGGGGAACACTGAAGCTTTCTTT.

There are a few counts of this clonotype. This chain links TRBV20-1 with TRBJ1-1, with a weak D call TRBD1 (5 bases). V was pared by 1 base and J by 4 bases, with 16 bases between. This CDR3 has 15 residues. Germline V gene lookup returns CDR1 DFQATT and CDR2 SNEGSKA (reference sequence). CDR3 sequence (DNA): TGCAGTGCTAGAGGACAGTGGTCAACGAGCACTGAAGCTTTCTTT. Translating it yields CSARGQWSTSTEAFF.

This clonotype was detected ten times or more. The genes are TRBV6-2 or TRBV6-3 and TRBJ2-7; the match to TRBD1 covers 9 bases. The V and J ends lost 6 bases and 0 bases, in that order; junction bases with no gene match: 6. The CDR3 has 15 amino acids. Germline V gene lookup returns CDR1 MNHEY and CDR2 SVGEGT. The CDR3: CASSLGTGFSYEQYF. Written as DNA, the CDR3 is TGTGCCAGCAGCCTCGGGACAGGGTTCTCCTACGAGCAGTACTTC.

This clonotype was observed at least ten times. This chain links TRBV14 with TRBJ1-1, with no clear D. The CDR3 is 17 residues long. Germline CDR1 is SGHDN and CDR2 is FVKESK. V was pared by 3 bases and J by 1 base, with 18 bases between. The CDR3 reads CASSHWFQHTSNTEAFF. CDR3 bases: TGTGCCAGCAGCCATTGGTTCCAGCATACATCGAACACTGAAGCTTTCTTT. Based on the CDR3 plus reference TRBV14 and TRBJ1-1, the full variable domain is EAGVTQFPSHSVIEKGQTVTLRCDPISGHDNLYWYRRVMGKEIKFLLHFVKESKQDESGMPNNRFLAERTGGTYSTLKVQPAELEDSGVYFCASSHWFQHTSNTEAFFGQGTRLTVV.

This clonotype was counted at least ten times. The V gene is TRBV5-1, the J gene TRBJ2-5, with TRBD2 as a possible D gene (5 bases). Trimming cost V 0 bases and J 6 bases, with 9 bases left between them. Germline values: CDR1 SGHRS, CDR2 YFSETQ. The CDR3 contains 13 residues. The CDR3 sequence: CASSLETTKTQYF. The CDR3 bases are TGCGCCAGCAGCTTGGAGACTACTAAGACCCAGTACTTC.

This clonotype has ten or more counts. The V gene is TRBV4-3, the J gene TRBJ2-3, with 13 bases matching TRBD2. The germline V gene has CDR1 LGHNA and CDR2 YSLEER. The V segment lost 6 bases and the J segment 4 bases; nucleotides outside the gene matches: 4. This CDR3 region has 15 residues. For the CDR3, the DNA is TGCGCCAGCAGTGAACTAGCGGGGGGGGCAGATACGCAGTATTTT. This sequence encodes CASSELAGGADTQYF.

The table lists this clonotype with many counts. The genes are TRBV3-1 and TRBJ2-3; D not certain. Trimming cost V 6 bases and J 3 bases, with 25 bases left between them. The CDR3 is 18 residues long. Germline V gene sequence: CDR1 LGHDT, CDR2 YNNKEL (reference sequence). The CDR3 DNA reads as TGTGCCAGCAGAGGGAAGAGAGTTTGGTCCTCCTCGACAGATACGCAGTATTTT. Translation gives CASRGKRVWSSSTDTQYF.

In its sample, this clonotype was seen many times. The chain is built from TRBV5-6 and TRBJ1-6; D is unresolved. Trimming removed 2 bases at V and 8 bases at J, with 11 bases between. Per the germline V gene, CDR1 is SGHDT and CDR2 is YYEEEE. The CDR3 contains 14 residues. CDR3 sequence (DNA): TGTGCCAGCAGCTTCTTTGCGGAACATTCACCCCTCCACTTT. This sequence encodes CASSFFAEHSPLHF.